Described below is a single T cell receptor beta chain sequence and its context. The data originate from a study of blood T cells in healthy people across ages. Through a sample-barcoded 5' primer and a J-beta primer mix, a second PCR was run for about 7 to 12 cycles. TCRdb redid the calling of the 5' RACE reads with MiXCR, one entry per CDR3 protein. The sample contains some 710,000 distinct CDR3 sequences, around 50% of which appear only once. Donation came from healthy Caucasian individuals in Russia who were aged about 6 to 100. The CDR3 covers 17 residues. With 1 base removed from V and 2 bases from J, the gap between germline ends came to 15 bases. CDR1 is MGHRA and CDR2 is YSYEKL in the germline V gene.

The sample comprised blood. The TCR comes from an elderly man in good health. J is TRBJ1-5 and V is TRBV4-1; no firm D call. Here the CDR3 reads CASSQGQERSGNQPQHF. The CDR3 nucleotides read TGCGCCAGCAGCCAAGGGCAGGAAAGATCGGGCAATCAGCCCCAGCATTTT.